This TCR beta chain appears in the sequencing data of a study of cytomegalovirus exposure and HLA in healthy donors. Germline lookup yields CDR1 GTSNPN and CDR2 SVGIG (reference sequence). Trimming stripped 6 bases from V and 5 bases from J, with 7 bases between. This CDR3 has 10 amino acids. Primers: 60 Vbeta forward and 13 Jbeta reverse. Study processing details: Some 10 million shared chains were among the roughly 80 million unique TCR beta chains that a later analysis counted. Sequenced by immunoSEQ multiplex PCR; TCRdb stores in-frame clones only, minus some. That table gives V, J and clone size, and the DNA gave D and trimming. Of nearly 95,000 clones in the sample, roughly three quarters were seen once.

This receptor was obtained from a woman in her thirties or forties in good health and CMV-seronegative. The rearrangement uses TRBV30 and TRBJ1-2, with D unresolved. The source material was PBMCs. The CDR3 DNA reads TGTGCCTGCGGGATGTATGGCTACACCTTC. Translation: CACGMYGYTF.